This T cell receptor (beta chain) was identified during a study of blood T cell repertoires in COVID-19. Data came from immunoSEQ multiplex PCR; TCRdb stores just in-frame clones and leaves some out. The sample lists approximately 200,000 clones; around 87% were seen once. Germline CDR1 and CDR2: KGHDR and SFDVKD. Losses at the gene ends were 4 bases for V and 2 bases for J; bases not matched to a gene: 7. This CDR3 contains 16 residues. Cohort allocation depended upon clinical history that participants reported. The sequence was obtained from a woman between 18 and 30 years old in a cohort exposed to, infected with or recovered from COVID-19 (not recorded which). Sequenced sample: PBMCs or T cells enriched from blood (not recorded which). The chain couples TRBV24-1 to TRBJ2-3; 8 bases agree with TRBD2. DNA for the CDR3: TGTGCCACCAGTGAAAGGACTAGCCTCCTCACAGATACGCAGTATTTT. Protein: CATSERTSLLTDTQYF.